This is a list of T cell receptor beta chains from one sample in a study of regulatory T cells in long-lasting Graves disease. TCRdb re-analysed the multiplex PCR reads in MiXCR, keeping a single row per CDR3 protein. The repertoire holds about 300,000 distinct CDR3 sequences, more than 15% seen once, with less than 45% in the top ten. The source was peripheral blood mononuclear cells (PBMCs), collected at new diagnosis, from a patient treated with antithyroid drugs. The receptors stem from a female donor with Graves disease. CDR3s include the opening cysteine and the closing phenylalanine or tryptophan. D genes are given only for firm matches. The size of a clone is reported for some rows only, either as once, few or many, or as a class for expanded clones.

j_call d_call v_call clone_size cdr3_aa cdr3_nt
TRBJ1-1 . TRBV20-1 many CSARVGGPEAFF TGCAGTGCTAGAGTTGGGGGTCCTGAAGCTTTCTTT
TRBJ1-1 . TRBV2 . CASIRGPEAFF TGTGCCAGCATTAGGGGCCCTGAAGCTTTCTTT
TRBJ2-1 . TRBV7-6 few CASSLGGHGRRYNEQFF TGTGCCAGCAGCTTGGGAGGTCACGGGAGACGCTACAATGAGCAGTTCTTC
TRBJ2-4 . TRBV12-3/TRBV12-4 few CASSPAARGIAKNIQYF TGTGCCAGCAGCCCGGCGGCCAGGGGAATTGCCAAAAACATTCAGTACTTC
TRBJ2-5 . TRBV2 many CASSGQKQGETQYF TGTGCCAGCAGTGGGCAAAAGCAGGGAGAGACCCAGTACTTC
TRBJ2-3 . TRBV2 many CASSGNPGQLPLTQYF TGTGCCAGCAGTGGAAATCCGGGGCAGCTCCCCCTTACGCAGTATTTT
TRBJ1-2 . TRBV20-1 . CSARDAAEELGYTF TGCAGTGCTAGAGATGCAGCCGAGGAATTGGGCTACACCTTC
TRBJ2-7 TRBD2 TRBV12-3/TRBV12-4 many CASSGGLAGDSVYEQYF TGTGCCAGCAGCGGTGGACTAGCGGGAGATAGTGTTTACGAGCAGTACTTC
TRBJ1-5 . TRBV11-2 many CASSLVAGSNQPQHF TGTGCCAGCAGCTTAGTGGCAGGGAGCAATCAGCCCCAGCATTTT
TRBJ1-2 . TRBV20-1 many CSANDYGYTF TGCAGTGCCAACGACTATGGCTACACCTTC
TRBJ1-1 . TRBV7-3 few CASSVHLNTEAFF TGTGCCAGCAGCGTACACCTGAACACTGAAGCTTTCTTT
TRBJ1-1 . TRBV7-2 many CASSIYRVNTEAFF TGTGCCAGCAGCATTTACAGGGTGAACACTGAAGCTTTCTTT
TRBJ2-1 TRBD2 TRBV28 many CASSGTSGKAYNEQFF TGTGCCAGCAGTGGGACTAGCGGAAAAGCCTACAATGAGCAGTTCTTC
TRBJ2-1 TRBD2 TRBV6-1 . CASRPSGHDEQFF TGTGCCAGCAGACCTAGCGGTCACGATGAGCAGTTCTTC
TRBJ2-7 . TRBV7-2 . CASSSEGRLQQYF TGTGCCAGCAGCTCAGAGGGACGTTTACAGCAGTACTTC
TRBJ2-7 TRBD2 TRBV20-1 few CSARARASGSLWEQYF TGCAGTGCTAGAGCGCGGGCTAGCGGGAGTTTGTGGGAGCAGTACTTC
TRBJ1-3 . TRBV20-1 many CSVPGTGNTIYF TGCAGTGTGCCAGGGACTGGAAACACCATATATTTT
TRBJ2-5 . TRBV28 many CASSLETGGGGTQYF TGTGCCAGCAGTTTGGAGACAGGAGGTGGCGGGACCCAGTACTTC
TRBJ1-6 . TRBV3-1 . CASSQDRGSYNSPLHF TGTGCCAGCAGCCAAGATAGGGGTTCCTATAATTCACCCCTCCACTTT
TRBJ2-7 . TRBV7-8 many CASSPPKSGQAYEQYF TGTGCCAGCAGCCCCCCGAAGTCGGGGCAAGCCTACGAGCAGTACTTC